A few counts support the clone carrying this TCR beta chain. CDR3 length equals 15 residues. Germline CDR1 SGHVS, CDR2 FNYEAQ. The V segment lost 5 bases and the J segment 2 bases; nucleotides outside the gene matches: 8. Using immunoSEQ multiplex PCR, the repertoire was profiled, and TCRdb retains in-frame clones only, with some absent. The sample presents 34,000 or so clones, none singletons. This record belongs to a study of T cells after posttransplantation cyclophosphamide. The sequence derives from a woman aged 45 to 65 in good health and a related stem cell transplant donor. The rearrangement links TRBV7-6 to TRBJ2-7; 8 bases are shared with TRBD2. Sequencing input: PBMCs. CDR3 coding DNA: TGTGCCAGCAGCCCCGGGGGGGGGCATACCTACGAGCAGTACTTC. Encoded protein: CASSPGGGHTYEQYF.